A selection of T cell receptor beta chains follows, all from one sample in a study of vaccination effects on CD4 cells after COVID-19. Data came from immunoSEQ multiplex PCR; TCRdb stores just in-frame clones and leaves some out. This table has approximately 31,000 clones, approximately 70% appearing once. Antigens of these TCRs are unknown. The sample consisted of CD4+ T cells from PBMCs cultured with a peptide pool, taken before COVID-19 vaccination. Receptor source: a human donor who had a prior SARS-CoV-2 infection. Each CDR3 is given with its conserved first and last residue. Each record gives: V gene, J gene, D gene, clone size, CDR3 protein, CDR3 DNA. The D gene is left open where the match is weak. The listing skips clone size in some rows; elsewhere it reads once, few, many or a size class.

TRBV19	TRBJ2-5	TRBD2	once	CASSALGEGQETQYF	TGTGCCAGTAGCGCCCTCGGGGAGGGACAAGAGACCCAGTACTTC
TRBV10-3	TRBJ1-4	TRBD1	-	CAISEHRGPYATNEKLFF	TGTGCCATCAGTGAGCACAGGGGGCCCTATGCAACTAATGAAAAACTGTTTTTT
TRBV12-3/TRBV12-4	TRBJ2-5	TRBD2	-	CASSREGKTQYF	TGTGCCAGCAGTAGGGAGGGAAAGACCCAGTACTTC
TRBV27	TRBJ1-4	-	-	CASRREPNEKLFF	TGTGCCAGCAGGCGAGAACCTAATGAAAAACTGTTTTTT
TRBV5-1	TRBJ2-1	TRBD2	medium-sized	CASRGLAGSDNEQFF	TGCGCCAGCAGGGGGCTAGCGGGGAGCGACAATGAGCAGTTCTTC
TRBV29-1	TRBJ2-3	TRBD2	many	CSVLGLAGVYTQYF	TGCAGCGTCCTAGGACTAGCGGGAGTTTATACGCAGTATTTT
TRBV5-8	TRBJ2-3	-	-	CASRTGNTDTQYF	TGTGCCAGCCGAACAGGGAACACAGATACGCAGTATTTT
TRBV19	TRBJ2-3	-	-	CASRDRGKDTQYF	TGTGCCAGTAGAGACCGGGGAAAAGATACGCAGTATTTT
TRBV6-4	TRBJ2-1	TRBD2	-	CASSETSGDYNEQFF	TGTGCCAGCAGTGAGACTAGCGGGGACTACAATGAGCAGTTCTTC
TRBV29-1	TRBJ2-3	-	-	CSGRQPDTQYF	TGCAGCGGCCGACAACCAGATACGCAGTATTTT
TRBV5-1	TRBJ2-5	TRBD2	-	CASSFVAGSAETQYF	TGCGCCAGCAGCTTCGTAGCGGGCTCAGCAGAGACCCAGTACTTC
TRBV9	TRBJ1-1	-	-	CASSVEGRGNTEAFF	TGTGCCAGCAGCGTAGAGGGGAGGGGGAACACTGAAGCTTTCTTT
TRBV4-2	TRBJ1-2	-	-	CASSQDPLRNYGYTF	TGTGCCAGCAGCCAAGACCCGTTGCGGAACTATGGCTACACCTTC
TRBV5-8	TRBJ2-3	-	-	CASSQFYMSTDTQYF	TGTGCCAGCAGTCAGTTCTACATGAGCACAGATACGCAGTATTTT
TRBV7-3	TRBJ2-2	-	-	CASSLGSGAGELFF	TGTGCCAGCAGCTTGGGATCAGGGGCCGGGGAGCTGTTTTTT
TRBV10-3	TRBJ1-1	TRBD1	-	CAINPQGGTEAFF	TGTGCCATCAATCCTCAGGGGGGGACTGAAGCTTTCTTT
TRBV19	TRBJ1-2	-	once	CASSIVRERYGYTF	TGTGCCAGTAGTATAGTTCGGGAGCGCTATGGCTACACCTTC
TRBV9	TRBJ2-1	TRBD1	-	CASSNTPDRFNEQFF	TGTGCCAGCAGCAATACTCCGGACAGGTTCAATGAGCAGTTCTTC
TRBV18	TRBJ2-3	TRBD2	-	CASSPRRGAGGIDTQYF	TGTGCCAGCTCACCCAGGAGGGGTGCGGGGGGAATAGATACGCAGTATTTT
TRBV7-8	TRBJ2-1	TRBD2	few	CASMGREVGEQFF	TGTGCCAGCATGGGGCGGGAGGTAGGTGAGCAGTTCTTC
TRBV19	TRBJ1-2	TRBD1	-	CASSARQGRYGYTF	TGTGCCAGTAGTGCGCGACAGGGGAGGTATGGCTACACCTTC
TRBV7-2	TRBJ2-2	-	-	CASSFSAGSGELFF	TGTGCCAGCAGCTTCTCGGCGGGGTCCGGGGAGCTGTTTTTT
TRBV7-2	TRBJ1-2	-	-	CASSLNRGANYGYTF	TGTGCCAGCAGCTTGAATAGGGGGGCTAACTATGGCTACACCTTC
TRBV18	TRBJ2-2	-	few	CASSPPYGELFF	TGTGCCAGCTCACCCCCTTACGGGGAGCTGTTTTTT
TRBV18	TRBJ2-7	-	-	CASSPVGQGYEQYF	TGTGCCAGCTCACCAGTCGGCCAGGGCTACGAGCAGTACTTC
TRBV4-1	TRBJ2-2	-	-	CASSLLPYRINTGELFF	TGCGCCAGCAGCCTCCTCCCCTACAGGATAAACACCGGGGAGCTGTTTTTT
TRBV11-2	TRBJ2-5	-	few	CASSSTQETQYF	TGTGCCAGCAGCTCGACCCAAGAGACCCAGTACTTC
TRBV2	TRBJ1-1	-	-	CASSFLRRAGDTEAFF	TGTGCCAGCAGTTTTTTACGGAGGGCAGGGGACACTGAAGCTTTCTTT
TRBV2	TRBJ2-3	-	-	CASGDDFNFYTQYF	TGTGCCAGCGGCGATGACTTCAATTTCTATACGCAGTATTTT
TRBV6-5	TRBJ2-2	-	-	CASTRPGGGGELFF	TGTGCCAGCACCCGCCCGGGTGGGGGCGGGGAGCTGTTTTTT
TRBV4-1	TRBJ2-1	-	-	CASSVRGLPDSYNEQFF	TGCGCCAGCAGCGTACGGGGCCTACCTGACTCCTACAATGAGCAGTTCTTC
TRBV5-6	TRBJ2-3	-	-	CASSLRGTRLTDTQYF	TGTGCCAGCAGCCTCAGGGGGACTAGACTGACAGATACGCAGTATTTT
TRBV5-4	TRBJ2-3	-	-	CASSLFGGAAGDTQYF	TGTGCCAGCAGCTTGTTCGGGGGTGCTGCAGGCGATACGCAGTATTTT
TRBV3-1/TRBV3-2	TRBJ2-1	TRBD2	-	CASSQVLSGGYNEQFF	TGTGCCAGCAGCCAAGTCCTTAGCGGGGGGTACAATGAGCAGTTCTTC
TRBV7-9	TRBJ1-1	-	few	CASSRQVNTEAFF	TGTGCCAGCAGCCGACAGGTGAACACTGAAGCTTTCTTT
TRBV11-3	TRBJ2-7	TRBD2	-	CASSFIGREYEQYF	TGTGCCAGCAGCTTCATCGGGAGGGAGTACGAGCAGTACTTC
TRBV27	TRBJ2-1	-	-	CASNRGRGLYNEQFF	TGTGCCAGCAATCGGGGGAGAGGGCTATACAATGAGCAGTTCTTC
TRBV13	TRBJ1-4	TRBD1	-	CASSLLIEGQKLFF	TGTGCCAGCAGCTTATTAATAGAGGGACAGAAACTGTTTTTT
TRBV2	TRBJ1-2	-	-	CASTTDYGYTF	TGTGCCAGCACAACAGACTATGGCTACACCTTC
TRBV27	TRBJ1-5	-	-	CASSPSGGHQPQHF	TGTGCCAGCAGTCCATCGGGTGGGCATCAGCCCCAGCATTTT
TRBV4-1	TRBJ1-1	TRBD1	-	CASSHLGQLNTEAFF	TGCGCCAGCAGCCACCTGGGACAGCTGAACACTGAAGCTTTCTTT
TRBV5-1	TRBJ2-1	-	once	CASRLAGARNEQFF	TGCGCCAGCAGACTGGCCGGGGCACGCAATGAGCAGTTCTTC
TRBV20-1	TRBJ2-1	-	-	CSASKAPDYSYNEQFF	TGCAGTGCTAGTAAGGCTCCCGATTATTCCTACAATGAGCAGTTCTTC
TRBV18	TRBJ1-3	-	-	CASSEDRAGNTIYF	TGTGCCAGCTCAGAGGACAGAGCTGGAAACACCATATATTTT
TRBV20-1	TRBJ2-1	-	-	CSASPGGNNNEQFF	TGCAGTGCTAGTCCAGGAGGGAATAACAATGAGCAGTTCTTC